Below are 3 T cell receptor beta chains sequenced from a single sample in a study of blood T cell repertoires in COVID-19. Measured with immunoSEQ multiplex PCR; TCRdb has only the in-frame clones, and not every one. The sample shows 150,000 to 200,000 clones, roughly 86% of them seen only once. The material sequenced was peripheral blood. The receptors were gathered from a man in his 70s with acute or convalescent COVID-19.

The chain recombines TRBV6-1 with TRBJ1-1; a weak D match, TRBD1 (5 bases). The CDR3 sequence is 18 residues long. V lost 4 bases and J lost 0, with 21 bases in between. CDR1 and CDR2 from the germline V gene are MNHNS and SASEGT. The CDR3: CASSAYRYGALVNTEAFF. CDR3 in DNA: TGTGCCAGCAGTGCATATCGGTATGGGGCCTTGGTGAACACTGAAGCTTTCTTT.

This chain links TRBV29-1 with TRBJ2-1; TRBD1 agrees at 7 bases. Trimming took 7 bases from V and 6 from J; bases not matched to a gene: 9. CDR1 is SQVTM and CDR2 is ANQGSEA in the germline V gene. This CDR3 contains 13 residues. The CDR3 sequence: CSGSGQLSNEQFF. CDR3 in DNA: TGCAGCGGGTCGGGACAGCTCTCCAATGAGCAGTTCTTC.

The chain links TRBV5-4 to TRBJ2-1; 13 bases are shared with TRBD2. Per the germline V gene, CDR1 is SGHNT and CDR2 is YYREEE (reference sequence). V shed 4 bases and J 5 bases; nucleotides not matched to a gene: 9. The CDR3 has 17 amino acids. CDR3 DNA sequence: TGTGCCAGCAGCACTCTACTAGCGGGAGGGCCACACAATGAGCAGTTCTTC. This translates into CASSTLLAGGPHNEQFF.